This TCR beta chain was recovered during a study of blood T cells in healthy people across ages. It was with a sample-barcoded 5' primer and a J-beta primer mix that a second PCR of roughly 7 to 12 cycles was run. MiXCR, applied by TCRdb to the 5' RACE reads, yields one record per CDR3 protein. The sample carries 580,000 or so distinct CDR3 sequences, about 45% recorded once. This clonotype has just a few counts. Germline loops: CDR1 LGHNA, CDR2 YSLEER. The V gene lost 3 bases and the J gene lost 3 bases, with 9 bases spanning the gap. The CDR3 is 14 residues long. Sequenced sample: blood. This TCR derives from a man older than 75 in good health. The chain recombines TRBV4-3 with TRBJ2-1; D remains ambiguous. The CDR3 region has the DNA TGCGCCAGCAGCCAGGCGAGCATCTACAATGAGCAGTTCTTC. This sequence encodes CASSQASIYNEQFF.